This passage covers 14 T cell receptor beta chains from one sample sequenced in a study of T cell clonotyping in hematopoietic cell transplantation. The protocol was immunoSEQ multiplex PCR, while the TCRdb copy is restricted to in-frame clones and leaves out a portion. Among roughly 40,000 clones listed, 94% were seen once. The sequencing input was peripheral blood mononuclear cells. These receptors originate from a woman aged 45-65 years in good health. Some clones in this sample may be carry-over from other donors' samples.

The V call is TRBV19, the J call TRBJ1-5; D not certain. From germline, CDR1 is LNHDA and CDR2 SQIVND (reference sequence). Trimming cost V 0 bases and J 0 bases, with 6 bases left between them. This CDR3 region has 15 residues. CDR3 region: CASSIDRDSNQPQHF. Here the CDR3 DNA reads TGTGCCAGTAGTATAGACCGGGATAGCAATCAGCCCCAGCATTTT.

The chain employs TRBV28 and TRBJ2-7, with D maybe TRBD1 (6 bases). The germline gives CDR1 MDHEN, CDR2 SYDVKM. V lost 2 bases to trimming and J lost 6 bases, with 14 bases between them. The CDR3 extends over 14 amino acids. CDR3 residues: CASSLEGEGVEQYF. In DNA form, the CDR3 reads TGTGCCAGCAGTTTAGAGGGGGAAGGGGTCGAGCAGTACTTC. The whole variable domain, remainder taken from reference TRBV28 and TRBJ2-7, is DVKVTQSSRYLVKRTGEKVFLECVQDMDHENMFWYRQDPGLGLRLIYFSYDVKMKEKGDIPEGYSVSREKKERFSLILESASTNQTSMYLCASSLEGEGVEQYFGPGTRLTVT.

The V and J genes are TRBV6-6 and TRBJ2-5; 10 positions agree with TRBD2. Germline CDR1 MNHNY, CDR2 SVGAGI (reference sequence). This CDR3 comprises 15 residues. V shed 5 bases, J shed 3 bases, and the junction held 6 bases outside the gene matches. CDR3 DNA sequence: TGTGCCAGCAGTACCCGGACTAGCGGTGAAGAGACCCAGTACTTC. Translated, it gives CASSTRTSGEETQYF.

The CDR3 region is CASSVGGGKETQYF. The CDR3 DNA follows: TGTGCCAGCAGCGTAGGAGGGGGAAAAGAGACCCAGTACTTC. J is TRBJ2-5 and V is TRBV9; a weak D match, TRBD1 (6 bases). Germline CDR1 reads SGDLS; CDR2 reads YYNGEE. Between the trimmed V and J ends, which lost 0 bases and 3 bases, there was a span of 9 bases. This CDR3 is built from 14 residues.

The chain couples TRBV7-8 to TRBJ1-6; D is uncertain. Germline V gives CDR1 SGHVS, CDR2 FQNEAQ. The CDR3 totals 14 residues. The V and J ends lost 1 base and 9 bases respectively, with 10 bases between them. The CDR3 region is CASSLVGLGSPLHF. As DNA, the CDR3 is TGTGCCAGCAGCTTAGTGGGGTTAGGTTCACCCCTCCACTTT.

Only one count was recorded for this clone. The chain employs TRBV7-8 and TRBJ1-1; D uncertain. CDR1 SGHVS and CDR2 FQNEAQ come from the germline V gene. The CDR3 spans 12 residues. V gave up 3 bases and J gave up 6 bases, with 8 bases separating them. CDR3 nucleotide sequence: TGTGCCAGCAGCTTGACACCTCCTGAAGCTTTCTTT. Its translation: CASSLTPPEAFF. Full variable domain (remainder filled in from reference TRBV7-8 and TRBJ1-1): GAGVSQSPRYKVAKRGQDVALRCDPISGHVSLFWYQQALGQGPEFLTYFQNEAQLDKSGLPSDRFFAERPEGSVSTLKIQRTQQEDSAVYLCASSLTPPEAFFGQGTRLTVV.

The chain recombines TRBV29-1 with TRBJ2-7, with D possibly TRBD2 on 5 matching bases. This CDR3 contains 14 residues. Trimming removed 1 base from V and 2 bases from J, with 12 bases in between. Germline lookup yields CDR1 SQVTM and CDR2 ANQGSEA. CDR3 in DNA: TGCAGCGTTGAAGTACGCACGCGGGCCTACGAGCAGTACTTC. Amino acids: CSVEVRTRAYEQYF.

Here the CDR3 DNA reads TGTGCCAGCAGCTTAGAGTCTAGCAGATACAATGAGCAGTTCTTC. Translation: CASSLESSRYNEQFF. The chain recombines TRBV7-8 with TRBJ2-1; D possibly corresponds to TRBD2 (5 bases). Germline assignment: CDR1 SGHVS and CDR2 FQNEAQ. The CDR3 has 15 residues. V gave up 1 base and J gave up 4 bases, with 11 bases separating them.

CDR3 bases: TGTGCCAGCAGGGCCAATAGAGTCCGCGATCAGCCCCAGCATTTT. Translation gives CASRANRVRDQPQHF. The chain couples TRBV2 to TRBJ1-5, with unresolved D. This CDR3 contains 15 residues. Germline assignment: CDR1 SNHLY and CDR2 FYNNEI. The V end was cut by 6 bases, the J end by 5 bases, with 17 bases between.

This chain links TRBV13 with TRBJ1-2; D call uncertain. Trimming stripped 0 bases from V and 5 bases from J, with 10 bases between. The CDR3 has 14 amino acids. Per germline, CDR1 PRHDT and CDR2 FYEKMQ (reference sequence). This CDR3 reads CASSLGRTEYGYTF. CDR3 nucleotide sequence: TGTGCCAGCAGCTTAGGAAGGACGGAATATGGCTACACCTTC. Drawing the rest from reference TRBV13 and TRBJ1-2, the complete variable domain is AAGVIQSPRHLIKEKRETATLKCYPIPRHDTVYWYQQGPGQDPQFLISFYEKMQSDKGSIPDRFSAQQFSDYHSELNMSSLELGDSALYFCASSLGRTEYGYTFGSGTRLTVV.

The J gene is TRBJ2-3, the V gene TRBV4-2, with 10 bases aligning to TRBD2. V dropped 7 bases and J dropped 0; count of bases not matched to a gene: 1. The germline gives CDR1 LGHNA, CDR2 YNFKEQ. The CDR3 extends over 14 amino acids. The CDR3 is CASKRGGSTDTQYF. The CDR3 bases are TGTGCCAGCAAGCGGGGGGGAAGCACAGATACGCAGTATTTT.

V and J are TRBV28 and TRBJ1-3; D gene ambiguous. The CDR3 has 13 residues. Germline CDR1 reads MDHEN; CDR2 reads SYDVKM. Trimming removed 7 bases at V and 1 base at J, with 8 bases between. This CDR3 reads CASKEPSGNTIYF. Here the CDR3 DNA reads TGTGCCAGCAAGGAACCATCTGGAAACACCATATATTTT.

The V and J genes are TRBV19 and TRBJ2-7, with 10 bases that match TRBD1. Germline CDR1 LNHDA, CDR2 SQIVND (reference sequence). Losses at the gene ends were 10 bases for V and 3 bases for J; bases not matched to a gene: 6. This CDR3 has 13 amino acids. For the CDR3, the DNA is TGTGCCACCCAACGGGACAGGGGCTACGAGCAGTACTTC. Amino acids: CATQRDRGYEQYF.

The chain is built from TRBV4-1 and TRBJ2-5, with 9 bases aligning to TRBD1. Germline CDR1 and CDR2: MGHRA and YSYEKL. The CDR3 is 15 amino acids. Trimming cost V 2 bases and J 4 bases; bases outside gene matches: 5. CDR3 sequence reads: CASSQTIQGAETQYF. The CDR3 DNA follows: TGCGCCAGCAGCCAAACCATACAGGGGGCAGAGACCCAGTACTTC.